The 2 T cell receptor beta chains below were found in one sample sequenced in a study of PD-1 blockade in classical Hodgkin lymphoma. Sequenced by immunoSEQ multiplex PCR; TCRdb stores in-frame clones only, minus some. Counted here are tens of thousands of clones, around 64% occurring once; the ten biggest clones make up 3.1%. The time point is: cycle 4 day 1 (C4D1), after less than 7 weeks of nivolumab. Patients all relapsed after autologous stem cell transplantation, and there was variation in brentuximab vedotin exposure. The source was peripheral blood mononuclear cells (PBMCs), collected before the fourth cycle of nivolumab. The receptors derive from a human donor with classical Hodgkin lymphoma.

This clone was seen a handful of times. This rearrangement joins TRBV7-7 to TRBJ2-1; the D gene is possibly TRBD1 (6 bases). CDR1 is SSHAT, CDR2 FNYEAQ, per germline (reference sequence). V lost 3 bases to trimming and J lost 6 bases, with 9 bases between them. The CDR3 loop spans 13 amino acids. CDR3 in amino acids: CASSFSRGNEQFF. DNA for the CDR3: TGTGCCAGCAGCTTTTCCAGGGGCAATGAGCAGTTCTTC.

The gene calls are TRBV7-8 and TRBJ2-7; the D is unclear. V was clipped by 3 bases and J by 7 bases, with 13 bases between them. Germline CDR1 reads SGHVS; CDR2 reads FQNEAQ. The CDR3 consists of 13 residues. The CDR3 sequence is CASSLFPGREQYF. CDR3 nucleotide sequence: TGTGCCAGCAGCTTGTTTCCTGGTAGGGAGCAGTACTTC.